One and the same sample provided the 3 T cell receptor beta chains below, sequenced in a study of T cell repertoires in cytomegalovirus infection. TCRdb called the reads again in MiXCR, with one record for every CDR3 protein. Here the sample spans over 450,000 distinct CDR3 sequences, approximately 11% being singletons. Material: PBMCs. Receptors were obtained from a human donor in good health (CMV status not recorded). Some clones in this sample may be carry-over from other donors' samples.

J is TRBJ2-7 and V is TRBV19; D not resolved. The CDR3 runs 14 residues. The V end lost 5 bases, the J end lost 0 bases, and 11 bases lay between the germline ends. Germline CDR1 and CDR2: LNHDA and SQIVND (reference sequence). Written as DNA, the CDR3 is TGTGCCAGTAGTCCCCCAGACCTCTCCTACGAGCAGTACTTC. Amino acids: CASSPPDLSYEQYF.

Notes on this clonotype: A read error may be the cause here, since a much bigger clone is one base away. The chain carries TRBV27 and TRBJ1-4; the D is unclear. V lost 2 bases to trimming and J lost 1 base, with 11 bases between them. CDR3 length: 16 residues. Germline loops: CDR1 MNHEY, CDR2 SMNVEV (reference sequence). In DNA form, the CDR3 reads TGTGCCAGCAGTTTAATTTGGGGAGAAACTAATGAAAAACTGTTTTTT. As protein: CASSLIWGETNEKLFF.

This clonotype was seen more than once but under ten times. The chain links TRBV10-3 to TRBJ2-7, with D possibly matching TRBD2 (6 bases). In germline, CDR1 is ENHRY, CDR2 SYGVKD. This CDR3 has 11 residues. The V gene lost 6 bases and the J gene lost 6 bases, with 9 bases spanning the gap. The CDR3 DNA sequence: TGTGCCATCAGCGGGGGAATCGAGCAGTACTTC. Translated, it gives CAISGGIEQYF.